The 6 T cell receptor beta chains below come from one sample, sequenced in a study of CD8 T cells in Susac syndrome. With random hexamers, roughly 0.45 to 1 ug RNA was reverse transcribed. One entry per CDR3 protein results from TCRdb running MiXCR on the immunoSEQ multiplex PCR reads. The table includes 400,000 or so distinct CDR3 sequences, about 85% detected once. Sequenced: CD8+ T cells from PBMCs. The receptors derive from a human donor with multiple sclerosis.

This sequence joins TRBV25-1 and TRBJ1-1, with D hard to call. The germline V gene has CDR1 MGHDK and CDR2 SYGVNS. Trimming pared 4 bases from V and 3 bases from J, leaving 12 bases between. There are 14 residues in the CDR3. The chain's CDR3 is CASSVDGQHTEAFF. CDR3 sequence (DNA): TGTGCCAGCAGTGTAGATGGGCAGCACACTGAAGCTTTCTTT. The full variable domain, in which reference TRBV25-1 and TRBJ1-1 provide the parts outside the CDR3, is EADIYQTPRYLVIGTGKKITLECSQTMGHDKMYWYQQDPGMELHLIHYSYGVNSTEKGDLSSESTVSRIRTEHFPLTLESARPSHTSQYLCASSVDGQHTEAFFGQGTRLTVV.

V gene TRBV27 combines with J gene TRBJ1-2; no reliable D call. This CDR3 spans 13 amino acids. CDR1 MNHEY and CDR2 SMNVEV come from the germline V gene (reference sequence). With 7 bases removed from V and 6 bases from J, the gap between germline ends came to 15 bases. CDR3 nucleotide sequence: TGTGCCAGCACCGATATGTCCGGGCATGGCTACACCTTC. Translating gives CASTDMSGHGYTF.

The CDR3 sequence: CASSRGAWGEKLFF. The CDR3 bases are TGTGCCAGCAGCCGGGGGGCGTGGGGTGAAAAACTGTTTTTT. The genes are TRBV3-1 and TRBJ1-4; possibly TRBD1 for D (6 bases). The germline V gene encodes CDR1 LGHDT and CDR2 YNNKEL (reference sequence). The V end lost 4 bases, the J end lost 7 bases, and 13 bases lay between the germline ends. CDR3 length equals 14 residues.

CDR3 sequence: CASSQDHEGYTF. CDR3 nucleotide sequence: TGCGCCAGCAGCCAGGATCACGAAGGCTACACCTTC. The chain couples TRBV4-1 to TRBJ1-2; D not certain. This CDR3 is built from 12 residues. Germline CDR1 is MGHRA and CDR2 is YSYEKL. Trimming took 3 bases from V and 8 from J, leaving 10 bases between them.

This sequence joins TRBV2 and TRBJ2-5, with D uncertain. The V end lost 0 bases, the J end lost 2 bases, and 19 bases lay between the germline ends. CDR3 length equals 18 residues. Per the germline V gene, CDR1 is SNHLY and CDR2 is FYNNEI. CDR3 loop: CASSEALDSTVLQETQYF. CDR3 DNA sequence: TGTGCCAGCAGTGAAGCGCTTGACTCTACCGTGCTACAAGAGACCCAGTACTTC.

V gene TRBV10-3 combines with J gene TRBJ1-1; no reliable D call. The CDR3 spans 15 residues. V gave up 0 bases and J gave up 1 base, with 9 bases separating them. Germline values: CDR1 ENHRY, CDR2 SYGVKD. The DNA of the CDR3 is TGTGCCATCAGTGAGTCGTTAGGGCAGAACACTGAAGCTTTCTTT. Its translation is CAISESLGQNTEAFF.